This T cell receptor (beta chain) was sequenced in a study of T cell repertoires in cytomegalovirus infection. One entry per CDR3 protein results from TCRdb running MiXCR on the reads. The data contain around 290,000 distinct CDR3 sequences, under 30% of them seen just once; the ten biggest clones take up approximately 15%. As regards this clonotype: At one end, the junction sequence differs from germline, possibly due to a read error.

Germline V gives CDR1 DFQATT, CDR2 SNEGSKA (reference sequence). The CDR3 has 15 amino acids. Material for sequencing was PBMCs. This receptor was obtained from a human donor in good health (CMV status not recorded). Some clones in this sample may be carry-over from other donors' samples. V is TRBV20-1 and J is TRBJ2-1; 12 bases are shared with TRBD2. In DNA, the CDR3 is TGCAGTGCCAGAGGGGCTAGCGGGAGGGTGGGTGAGCAGTTCTTC. Its translation is CSARGASGRVGEQFF.